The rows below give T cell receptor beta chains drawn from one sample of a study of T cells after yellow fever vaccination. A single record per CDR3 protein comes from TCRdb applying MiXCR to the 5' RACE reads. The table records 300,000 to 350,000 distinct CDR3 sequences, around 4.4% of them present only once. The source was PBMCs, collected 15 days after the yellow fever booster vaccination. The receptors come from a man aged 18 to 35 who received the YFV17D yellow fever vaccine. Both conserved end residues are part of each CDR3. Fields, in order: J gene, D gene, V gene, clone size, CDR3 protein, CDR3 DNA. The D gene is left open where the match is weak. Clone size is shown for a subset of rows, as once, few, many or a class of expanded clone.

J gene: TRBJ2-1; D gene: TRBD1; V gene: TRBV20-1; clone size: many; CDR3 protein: CSARSTGSYNEQFF; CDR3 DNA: TGCAGTGCTAGATCGACAGGGTCTTACAATGAGCAGTTCTTC
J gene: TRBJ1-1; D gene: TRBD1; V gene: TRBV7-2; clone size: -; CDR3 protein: CASSSRQGMHGTEAFF; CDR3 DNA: TGTGCCAGCAGCTCGAGACAGGGTATGCACGGGACTGAAGCTTTCTTT
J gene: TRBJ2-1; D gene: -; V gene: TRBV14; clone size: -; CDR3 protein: CASSQDWSFPQFF; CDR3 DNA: TGTGCCAGCAGCCAAGACTGGTCGTTCCCGCAGTTCTTC
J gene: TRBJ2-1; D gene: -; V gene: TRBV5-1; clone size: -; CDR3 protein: CASSLADGNEQFF; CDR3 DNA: TGCGCCAGCAGCTTGGCGGACGGCAATGAGCAGTTCTTC
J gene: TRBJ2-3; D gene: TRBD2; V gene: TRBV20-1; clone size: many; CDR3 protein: CSARGLAGANTQYF; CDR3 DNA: TGCAGTGCTAGAGGGCTAGCGGGGGCGAATACGCAGTATTTT
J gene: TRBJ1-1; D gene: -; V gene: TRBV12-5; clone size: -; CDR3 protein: CASGSTNMNTEAFF; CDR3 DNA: TGTGCTAGTGGTTCCACGAACATGAACACTGAAGCTTTCTTT
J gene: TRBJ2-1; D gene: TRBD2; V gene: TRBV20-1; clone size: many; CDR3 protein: CSAQGRRGGPYNEQFF; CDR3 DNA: TGCAGTGCCCAAGGACGGCGGGGGGGTCCCTACAATGAGCAGTTCTTC
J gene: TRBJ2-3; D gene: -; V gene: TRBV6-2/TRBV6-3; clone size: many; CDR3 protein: CASSLGTYTQYF; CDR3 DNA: TGTGCCAGCAGTTTGGGGACATATACGCAGTATTTT
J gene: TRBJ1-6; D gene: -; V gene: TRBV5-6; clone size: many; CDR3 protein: CASSSPPSPLHF; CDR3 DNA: TGTGCCAGCAGCTCACCTCCTTCACCCCTCCACTTT
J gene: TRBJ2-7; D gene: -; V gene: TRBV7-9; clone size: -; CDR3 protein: CASSPRTDVTYEQYF; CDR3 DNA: TGTGCCAGCAGCCCAAGGACGGACGTAACCTACGAGCAGTACTTC
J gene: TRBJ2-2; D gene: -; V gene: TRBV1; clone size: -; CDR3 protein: CTSSPYLRGSGGPNTGELFF; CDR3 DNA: TGCACCAGCAGCCCCTACCTCCGAGGTAGCGGGGGGCCGAACACCGGGGAGCTGTTTTTT
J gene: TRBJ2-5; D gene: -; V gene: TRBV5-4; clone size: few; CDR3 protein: CASSPWDQETQYF; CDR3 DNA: TGTGCCAGCAGCCCTTGGGACCAAGAGACCCAGTACTTC
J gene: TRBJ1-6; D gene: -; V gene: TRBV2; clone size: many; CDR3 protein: CASSDGQGIAPLHF; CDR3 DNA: TGTGCCAGCAGTGACGGGCAGGGAATTGCACCCCTCCACTTT
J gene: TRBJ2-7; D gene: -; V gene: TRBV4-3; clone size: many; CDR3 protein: CASSQDLGDGSYEQYF; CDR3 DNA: TGCGCCAGCAGCCAAGATTTGGGCGACGGCTCCTACGAGCAGTACTTC
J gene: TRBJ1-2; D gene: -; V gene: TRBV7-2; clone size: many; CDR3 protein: CASSSRADYGYTF; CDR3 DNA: TGTGCCAGCAGCTCCAGGGCTGACTATGGCTACACCTTC
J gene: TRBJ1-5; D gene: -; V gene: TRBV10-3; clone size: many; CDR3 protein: CAISSLNQPQHF; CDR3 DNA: TGTGCCATCAGTTCCCTAAATCAGCCCCAGCATTTT
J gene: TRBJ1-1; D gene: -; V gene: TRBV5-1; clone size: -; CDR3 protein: CASSSAGTEAFF; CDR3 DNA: TGCGCCAGCAGCTCTGCAGGAACTGAAGCTTTCTTT
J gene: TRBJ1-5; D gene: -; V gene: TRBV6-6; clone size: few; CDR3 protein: CASTPMGNQPQHF; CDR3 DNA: TGTGCCAGCACCCCGATGGGCAATCAGCCCCAGCATTTT
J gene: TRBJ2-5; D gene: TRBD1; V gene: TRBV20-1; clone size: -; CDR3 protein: CSAPRDSRQETQYF; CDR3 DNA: TGCAGTGCTCCCCGGGACAGCCGCCAAGAGACCCAGTACTTC
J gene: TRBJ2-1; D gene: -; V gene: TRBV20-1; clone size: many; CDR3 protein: CSASEGPYNEQFF; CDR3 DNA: TGCAGTGCTAGCGAGGGGCCCTACAATGAGCAGTTCTTC
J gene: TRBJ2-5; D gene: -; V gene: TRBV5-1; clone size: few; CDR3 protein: CASSLFIYMDQETQYF; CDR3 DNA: TGCGCCAGCAGCTTATTTATATATATGGATCAAGAGACCCAGTACTTC
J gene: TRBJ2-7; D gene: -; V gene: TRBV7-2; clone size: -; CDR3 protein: CASSLVQAVYHEQYF; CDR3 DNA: TGTGCCAGCAGCTTAGTACAGGCTGTTTACCACGAGCAGTACTTC
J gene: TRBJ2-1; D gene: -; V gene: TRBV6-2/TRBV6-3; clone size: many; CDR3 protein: CASSYSTRRGEQFF; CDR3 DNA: TGTGCCAGCAGTTACTCGACCCGACGCGGTGAGCAGTTCTTC
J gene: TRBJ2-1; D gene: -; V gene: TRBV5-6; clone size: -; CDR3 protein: CASSLGARFDEQFF; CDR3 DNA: TGTGCCAGCAGCTTGGGGGCGAGATTCGATGAGCAGTTCTTC
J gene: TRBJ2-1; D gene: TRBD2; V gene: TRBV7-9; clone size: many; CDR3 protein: CAEAGAPTFNEQFF; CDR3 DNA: TGTGCGGAAGCGGGGGCCCCCACCTTCAATGAGCAGTTCTTC
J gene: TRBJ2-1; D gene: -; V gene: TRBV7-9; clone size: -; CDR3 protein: CASSPNQGPNEQFF; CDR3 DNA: TGTGCCAGCAGCCCGAATCAGGGGCCCAATGAGCAGTTCTTC
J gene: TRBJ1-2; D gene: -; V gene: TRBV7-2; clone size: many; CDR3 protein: CASSLAYGTSPYGYTF; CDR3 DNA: TGTGCCAGCAGCTTAGCATACGGGACAAGTCCCTATGGCTACACCTTC
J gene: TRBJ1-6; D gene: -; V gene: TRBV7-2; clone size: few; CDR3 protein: CAIRHSYNSPLHF; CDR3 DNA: TGTGCCATCAGACACTCCTATAATTCACCCCTCCACTTT
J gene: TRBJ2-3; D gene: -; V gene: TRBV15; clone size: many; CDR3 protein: CATSREQGRDTQYF; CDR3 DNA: TGTGCCACCAGCAGAGAGCAGGGTCGAGATACGCAGTATTTT
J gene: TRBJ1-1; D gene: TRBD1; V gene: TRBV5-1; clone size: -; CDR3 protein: CASSFSTGGGPGTEAFF; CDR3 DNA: TGCGCCAGCAGCTTCTCGACAGGGGGCGGTCCGGGCACTGAAGCTTTCTTT
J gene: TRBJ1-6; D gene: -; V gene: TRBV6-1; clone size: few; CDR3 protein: CASSVSQGPNSPLHF; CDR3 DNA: TGTGCCAGCAGTGTTTCGCAGGGGCCTAATTCACCCCTCCACTTT
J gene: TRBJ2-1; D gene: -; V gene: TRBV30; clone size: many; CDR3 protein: CAWSPYDEQFF; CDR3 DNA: TGTGCCTGGAGTCCCTACGATGAGCAGTTCTTC
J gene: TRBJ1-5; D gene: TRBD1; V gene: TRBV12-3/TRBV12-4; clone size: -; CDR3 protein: CASSSQSGTGWHQPQHF; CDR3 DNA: TGTGCCAGCAGTTCACAAAGCGGGACAGGGTGGCATCAGCCCCAGCATTTT
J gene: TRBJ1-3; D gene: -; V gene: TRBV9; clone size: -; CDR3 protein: CASSGPGSTGNTIYF; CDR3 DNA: TGTGCCAGCAGCGGACCCGGTAGCACTGGAAACACCATATATTTT
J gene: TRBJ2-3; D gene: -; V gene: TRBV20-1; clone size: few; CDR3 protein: CSASAQQSTDTQYF; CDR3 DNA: TGCAGTGCTAGCGCACAGCAGAGCACAGATACGCAGTATTTT
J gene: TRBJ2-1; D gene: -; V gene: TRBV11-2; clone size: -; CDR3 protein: CASSFVWGAGANEQFF; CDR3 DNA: TGTGCCAGCAGCTTTGTGTGGGGCGCAGGGGCGAATGAGCAGTTCTTC
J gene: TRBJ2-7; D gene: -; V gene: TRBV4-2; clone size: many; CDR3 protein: CASRGASVYEQYF; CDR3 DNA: TGTGCCAGCCGGGGGGCGTCAGTTTACGAGCAGTACTTC
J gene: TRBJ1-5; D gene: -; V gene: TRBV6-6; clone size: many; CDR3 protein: CASSPLGLAQHF; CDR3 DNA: TGTGCCAGCAGTCCGTTAGGACTAGCCCAGCATTTT
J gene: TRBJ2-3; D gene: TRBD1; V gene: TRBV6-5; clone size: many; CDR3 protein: CASRDRGLRTDTQYF; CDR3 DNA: TGTGCCAGCCGCGACAGGGGGCTTCGCACAGATACGCAGTATTTT
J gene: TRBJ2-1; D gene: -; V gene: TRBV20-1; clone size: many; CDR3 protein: CSASGRSSEQFF; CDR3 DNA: TGCAGTGCTAGCGGGCGGTCGAGTGAGCAGTTCTTC
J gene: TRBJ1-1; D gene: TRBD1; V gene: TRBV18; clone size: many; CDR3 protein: CASSRNRATGAEAFF; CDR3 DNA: TGTGCCAGCTCACGAAACAGGGCAACAGGGGCTGAAGCTTTCTTT
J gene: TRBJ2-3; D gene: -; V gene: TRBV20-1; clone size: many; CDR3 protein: CSASVDPGPGTQYF; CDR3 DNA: TGCAGTGCTAGTGTGGATCCCGGGCCGGGTACGCAGTATTTT
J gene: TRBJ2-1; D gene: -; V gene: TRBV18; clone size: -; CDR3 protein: CASSPTKGRSYNEQFF; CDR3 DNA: TGTGCCAGCTCTCCGACTAAGGGACGCTCCTACAATGAGCAGTTCTTC
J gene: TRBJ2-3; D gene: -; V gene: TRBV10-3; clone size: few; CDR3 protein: CAISDWMGGDTQYF; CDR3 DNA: TGTGCCATCAGTGATTGGATGGGCGGGGATACGCAGTATTTT
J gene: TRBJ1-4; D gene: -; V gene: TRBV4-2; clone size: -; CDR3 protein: CASSLGPLGTNEKLFF; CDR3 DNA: TGTGCCAGCAGCCTAGGACCCCTAGGCACTAATGAAAAACTGTTTTTT
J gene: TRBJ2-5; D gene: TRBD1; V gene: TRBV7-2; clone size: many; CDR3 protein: CASSPYRGLQETQYF; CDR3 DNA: TGTGCCAGCAGCCCTTACAGGGGTCTCCAAGAGACCCAGTACTTC